Sequencing of this TCR beta chain was carried out in a study of cytomegalovirus exposure and HLA in healthy donors. For the study at large: A prior study identified 90 million to 120 million unique TCR beta sequences from about 179 million T cells.

The PCR used 60 Vbeta and 13 Jbeta primers. This table comes from immunoSEQ multiplex PCR, and its TCRdb copy is limited to in-frame clones, with some not included. The data show tens of thousands of clones, with around 76% seen just once and around 9.1% held by the top ten. Study-wide points: With high specificity and sensitivity, the classifier reportedly diagnosed cytomegalovirus status. The dataset shows that most TCR sequences were rare, while some public TCRs occurred in many donors.

The CDR3 is 16 amino acids. V gave up 3 bases and J gave up 1 base, with 16 bases separating them. The germline V gene encodes CDR1 MNHNS and CDR2 SASEGT. Donors sampled were nominally healthy, though unrecorded immune exposures were likely. This clone occurred a few times. No antigen is known for it. The sequence derives from a man aged 25 to 40 in good health and CMV-seropositive. V and J are TRBV6-1 and TRBJ2-7; D is uncertain. Input material: PBMCs. The CDR3 DNA sequence: TGTGCCAGCAGTGAGTCCAAGAGTGTCCCTTCCTACGAGCAGTACTTC. As protein: CASSESKSVPSYEQYF.